The 24 T cell receptor beta chains below all came from one sample that was sequenced in a study of blood T cells in healthy people across ages. Through a sample-barcoded 5' primer and a J-beta primer mix, a second PCR was run for about 6 to 11 cycles. TCRdb reprocessed the 5' RACE reads with MiXCR, giving one entry per CDR3 protein. Seen here are some 1.6 million distinct CDR3 sequences, roughly 32% observed once, and the top ten hold approximately 11%. Material: blood. The source is a woman in her twenties or thirties in good health.

The CDR3 bases are TGTGCCAGCAGCCAGATGGGACCGCGCTACGAGCAGTACTTC. Protein sequence: CASSQMGPRYEQYF. The rearrangement links TRBV4-2 to TRBJ2-7, with D tentatively TRBD1 or TRBD2 (5 bases each). The CDR3 covers 14 residues. Germline values: CDR1 LGHNA, CDR2 YNFKEQ. V was trimmed by 3 bases and J by 3 bases, leaving 12 bases between them.

A few counts support this clonotype. The chain links TRBV6-6 to TRBJ1-2, with a possible D match to TRBD1 (5 bases). The ends were cut back, 1 base at V and 6 bases at J, with 15 bases in the middle. Looked up from germline, CDR1 is MNHNY and CDR2 is SVGAGI (reference sequence). The CDR3 sequence is 15 residues long. CDR3 sequence: CASSYYVGGNHGYTF. The CDR3 DNA sequence: TGTGCCAGCAGTTACTACGTGGGGGGGAACCATGGCTACACCTTC.

The chain combines TRBV6-6 with TRBJ1-5; D gene ambiguous. CDR3 size: 15 residues. With 3 bases removed from V and 3 bases from J, the gap between germline ends came to 12 bases. Germline lookup yields CDR1 MNHNY and CDR2 SVGAGI (reference sequence). Written as DNA, the CDR3 is TGTGCCAGCAGTTATTCCACCATGACCAATCAGCCCCAGCATTTT. Its translation: CASSYSTMTNQPQHF.

V is TRBV20-1 and J is TRBJ2-7; 10 bases are shared with TRBD1. The DNA end lines up better with TRBJ2-5; the J call may be wrong. CDR1 is DFQATT and CDR2 is SNEGSKA in the germline V gene (reference sequence). This CDR3 comprises 14 residues. CDR3 DNA sequence: TGCAGTGCTAGGGTGACAGGGGGCAGAGAGACCCAGTACTTC. It translates to CSARVTGGRETQYF.

Regarding this clonotype: A junction boundary mismatches the germline segment, possibly from a read error. The rearrangement links TRBV4-1 to TRBJ2-5; D might be TRBD1 (7 bases). The CDR3 contains 15 residues. Per the germline V gene, CDR1 is MGHRA and CDR2 is YSYEKL. The CDR3 nucleotides read TGCGCCAGCAACCAAGAGGGACTTTCCCAGGGGGAGCAGTACTTC. It translates to CASNQEGLSQGEQYF.

In its sample, this clonotype was seen many times. V and J are TRBV6-1 and TRBJ1-6; D gene unclear. The CDR3 is 13 amino acids. Germline V gene sequence: CDR1 MNHNS, CDR2 SASEGT. V lost 5 bases to trimming and J lost 10 bases, with 12 bases between them. The CDR3: CASSSREASPLHF. CDR3 DNA sequence: TGTGCCAGCAGTAGCCGGGAAGCCTCACCCCTCCACTTT.

This clonotype has at least ten counts. The rearrangement uses TRBV7-3 and TRBJ2-1; unclear D gene. CDR1 SGHTA and CDR2 FQGTGA come from the germline V gene. V was clipped by 0 bases and J by 6 bases, with 12 bases between them. The CDR3 runs 15 residues. CDR3 amino acids: CASSLTSGVRNEQFF. The CDR3 DNA reads as TGTGCCAGCAGCTTAACAAGTGGTGTCCGCAATGAGCAGTTCTTC.

J is TRBJ1-1 and V is TRBV30; D is ambiguous. Trimming pared 5 bases from V and 6 bases from J, leaving 10 bases between. CDR1 GTSNPN and CDR2 SVGIG come from the germline V gene (reference sequence). CDR3 length: 11 amino acids. CDR3 region: CAWGERPEAFF. The CDR3 region has the DNA TGTGCCTGGGGGGAAAGGCCTGAAGCTTTCTTT.

The chain recombines TRBV7-2 with TRBJ1-6; D ambiguous. Germline V gene lookup returns CDR1 SGHTA and CDR2 FQGNSA. There are 14 residues in the CDR3. Trimming took 6 bases from V and 4 from J, leaving 10 bases between them. This CDR3 reads CASRPTGYNSPLHF. DNA for the CDR3: TGTGCCAGCAGACCAACGGGGTATAATTCACCCCTCCACTTT.

V gene TRBV20-1 combines with J gene TRBJ2-7; a possible D gene is TRBD1 (6 bases). The germline gives CDR1 DFQATT, CDR2 SNEGSKA (reference sequence). Trimming left V 0 bases short and J 3 bases short, with 12 bases between. CDR3 length: 14 residues. The CDR3 is CSARDGQYFYEQYF. Written as DNA, the CDR3 is TGCAGTGCTAGAGATGGACAGTACTTCTACGAGCAGTACTTC.

This clonotype was seen more than once but under ten times. This chain links TRBV9 with TRBJ2-5; 11 bases fit TRBD2. In germline, CDR1 is SGDLS, CDR2 YYNGEE. Trimming removed 2 bases from V and 5 bases from J; junction bases left unmatched: 2. The CDR3 loop spans 14 amino acids. The CDR3 protein is CASSVIAGGETQYF. CDR3 coding DNA: TGTGCCAGCAGCGTTATAGCGGGGGGGGAGACCCAGTACTTC.

In its sample, this clonotype was seen a few times. V usage is TRBV5-5 and J usage is TRBJ2-7, with 8 bases identical to TRBD1. CDR3 length: 13 residues. V lost 3 bases to trimming and J lost 6 bases; unmatched junction nucleotides: 5. The germline V gene encodes CDR1 SGHKS and CDR2 YYEKEE (reference sequence). The CDR3 loop is CASSSTGEAEQYF. CDR3 DNA: TGTGCCAGCAGCTCGACAGGGGAGGCCGAGCAGTACTTC.

This clonotype occurred a few times. The rearrangement links TRBV20-1 to TRBJ2-1; TRBD2 aligns across 8 bases. The CDR3 consists of 14 residues. With 3 bases clipped from V and 3 bases from J, the junction kept 4 bases outside the gene matches. Germline CDR1 and CDR2: DFQATT and SNEGSKA (reference sequence). Here the CDR3 reads CSARASGYYNEQFF. The CDR3 DNA sequence: TGCAGTGCTAGGGCTAGCGGGTACTACAATGAGCAGTTCTTC.

The CDR3 here is CSGGDVTYEQYF. The CDR3 bases are TGCAGTGGGGGGGACGTAACCTACGAGCAGTACTTC. V usage is TRBV20-1 and J usage is TRBJ2-7, with D perhaps matching TRBD2 (6 bases). V was cut by 7 bases and J by 2 bases, with 12 bases left in between. The germline V gene encodes CDR1 DFQATT and CDR2 SNEGSKA (reference sequence). The CDR3 loop spans 12 amino acids.

In this sample, this clonotype turned up a few times. The chain recombines TRBV20-1 with TRBJ2-3; TRBD2 agrees at 9 bases. J was trimmed by 8 bases and V by 4 bases; bases with no gene match: 7. Germline assignment: CDR1 DFQATT and CDR2 SNEGSKA (reference sequence). The CDR3 extends over 13 amino acids. In DNA, the CDR3 is TGCAGTGCTAAGGTGTCTAGCGGGGTTACGCAGTATTTT. Amino acids: CSAKVSSGVTQYF.

The chain combines TRBV7-2 with TRBJ2-2; D may be TRBD1 or TRBD2 (6 bases each). The CDR3 runs 16 residues. The V gene lost 6 bases and the J gene lost 3 bases, with 17 bases spanning the gap. Germline V gives CDR1 SGHTA, CDR2 FQGNSA. As DNA, the CDR3 is TGTGCCAGCAGACCCACGGGGGCGGGTTACACCGGGGAGCTGTTTTTT. This codes for CASRPTGAGYTGELFF.

The chain employs TRBV13 and TRBJ2-1; 7 nucleotides line up with TRBD2. J was trimmed by 0 bases and V by 1 base; bases with no gene match: 6. This CDR3 is built from 17 residues. Germline V gives CDR1 PRHDT, CDR2 FYEKMQ (reference sequence). The CDR3 region is CASSLVGGNPSYNEQFF. CDR3 DNA: TGTGCCAGCAGCTTAGTCGGGGGGAACCCCTCCTACAATGAGCAGTTCTTC.

The CDR3 nucleotides read TGTGCCAGCAGCTTAGAGGCCCCGGGGTCTGAGCAGTTCTTC. It yields the protein CASSLEAPGSEQFF. This sequence joins TRBV7-9 and TRBJ2-1; a possible D gene is TRBD2 (5 bases). Trimming left V 1 base short and J 9 bases short, with 13 bases between. Germline loops: CDR1 SEHNR, CDR2 FQNEAQ (reference sequence). The CDR3 consists of 14 residues.

The CDR3 sequence is CASSPRIRDEKLFF. The CDR3 DNA is TGTGCCAGCAGCCCCCGTATCCGGGATGAAAAACTGTTTTTT. The gene calls are TRBV4-2 and TRBJ1-4, with D unresolved. Germline CDR1 is LGHNA and CDR2 is YNFKEQ. The CDR3 is 14 residues long. The V and J ends lost 4 bases and 6 bases respectively, with 12 bases between them.

For this clonotype: The junction and the germline gene differ at one end; a read error may be behind it. The V and J genes are TRBV7-8 and TRBJ1-6; D remains ambiguous. From germline, CDR1 is SGHVS and CDR2 FQNEAQ. The CDR3 runs to 16 residues. The CDR3 nucleotides are TGTGCCAGCAGCAACAGTGCTTTCGACTATAATTCACTCCTCCACTTT. This codes for CASSNSAFDYNSLLHF.

The chain uses TRBV10-3 and TRBJ2-1; 11 bases are a match to TRBD1. The CDR3 contains 15 residues. Germline assignment: CDR1 ENHRY and CDR2 SYGVKD. The junction had 5 bases not matched to a gene; V was cut back by 4 bases and J by 6 bases. The CDR3 region is CAISVPGTGGNEQFF. In nucleotides, the CDR3 is TGTGCCATCAGTGTACCCGGGACAGGGGGCAATGAGCAGTTCTTC.

With regard to this clonotype: One end of the junction varies from germline; a read error may be responsible. This rearrangement joins TRBV27 to TRBJ2-5, with 14 positions matching TRBD2. This CDR3 has 16 amino acids. CDR1 MNHEY and CDR2 SMNVEV come from the germline V gene (reference sequence). The DNA for the CDR3 is TGTGCCAGCAGCTCTGGACTAGCGGGAGGTGGGGAGACCCTGTACTTC. It is translated as CASSSGLAGGGETLYF.

This clonotype came up a few times. The CDR3 sequence is CASSTTGTAKHYEQYF. CDR3 coding DNA: TGTGCCAGCAGCACAACCGGGACAGCTAAACACTACGAGCAGTACTTC. This rearrangement joins TRBV28 to TRBJ2-7; 7 bases fit TRBD1. Per the germline V gene, CDR1 is MDHEN and CDR2 is SYDVKM. Trimming at V came to 6 bases and at J to 3 bases, leaving 14 bases not matched to a gene. The CDR3 contains 16 residues. The full variable domain, in which reference TRBV28 and TRBJ2-7 provide the parts outside the CDR3, is DVKVTQSSRYLVKRTGEKVFLECVQDMDHENMFWYRQDPGLGLRLIYFSYDVKMKEKGDIPEGYSVSREKKERFSLILESASTNQTSMYLCASSTTGTAKHYEQYFGPGTRLTVT.

Remarks on this clonotype: This may come from a read error, since a much larger clone is one base off. This chain connects TRBV10-3 to TRBJ2-5; D perhaps matches TRBD2 (5 bases). The J call may not be correct, given that the DNA end is closer to TRBJ2-7. Germline values: CDR1 ENHRY, CDR2 SYGVKD. The CDR3 extends over 14 amino acids. As DNA, the CDR3 is TGTGCCATCAGTGAGTCGAGGGCAGGCTACGAGCAGTACTTC. Translation: CAISESRAGYEQYF.